This TCR beta chain was documented in a study of PD-1 blockade in classical Hodgkin lymphoma. Background on the study: Nivolumab dosed at 3 mg/kg went to patients intravenously every 2 weeks. Study outcomes and limitations: Nivolumab starters within 1 year of ASCT were excluded. Nothing has yet pinned down what causes the repertoire differences, possibly disease activity or prior therapy. Newly diagnosed patients had baseline TCR diversity that was reportedly lower than that of healthy donors.

Sequencing used immunoSEQ multiplex PCR; TCRdb keeps in-frame clones, though not all of them. The sample lists about 93,000 clones; approximately 78% were seen once. As for time point: cycle 4 day 1 (C4D1), after less than seven weeks of nivolumab. All trial patients relapsed after autologous stem cell transplantation. This clone has more than one count but fewer than ten. What it binds is unknown. Germline assignment: CDR1 LNHDA and CDR2 SQIVND (reference sequence). The CDR3 loop spans 16 amino acids. V was pared by 4 bases and J by 8 bases, with 20 bases between. The sequencing used peripheral blood mononuclear cells (PBMCs), collected before the fourth cycle of nivolumab. The sequence came from a human donor with classical Hodgkin lymphoma. This rearrangement joins TRBV19 to TRBJ1-4; D possibly corresponds to TRBD1 (6 bases). Here the CDR3 reads CASSTSSQGWGEKLFF. CDR3 DNA: TGTGCCAGTAGTACCTCATCACAGGGTTGGGGAGAAAAACTGTTTTTT.